Below are 18 T cell receptor beta chains sequenced from a single sample in a study of cytomegalovirus exposure and HLA in healthy donors. Amplification used 60 Vbeta primers and 13 Jbeta primers. Clones were read by immunoSEQ multiplex PCR, and TCRdb kept only the in-frame ones, dropping some. This sample has 240,000 or so clones, with around 81% found just once. The specimen sequenced was PBMCs. The receptors were sampled from a woman aged 60 to 75 in good health and CMV-seropositive.

The chain carries TRBV9 and TRBJ2-7, with 7 bases fitting TRBD2. The CDR3 loop spans 17 amino acids. Germline values: CDR1 SGDLS, CDR2 YYNGEE. Germline trimming cut 3 bases from V and 1 base from J; bases unmatched to any gene: 13. The CDR3, as DNA: TGTGCCAGCAGCGCCGGGATAGGGAGGGAGTATTCCTACGAGCAGTACTTC. Translating gives CASSAGIGREYSYEQYF. Complete variable domain (other parts from reference TRBV9 and TRBJ2-7): DSGVTQTPKHLITATGQRVTLRCSPRSGDLSVYWYQQSLDQGLQFLIQYYNGEERAKGNILERFSAQQFPDLHSELNLSSLELGDSALYFCASSAGIGREYSYEQYFGPGTRLTVT.

This chain joins TRBV27 and TRBJ2-7; a possible D gene is TRBD2 (5 bases). Between the trimmed V and J ends, which lost 6 bases and 4 bases, there was a span of 16 bases. The CDR3 covers 14 residues. Germline V gives CDR1 MNHEY, CDR2 SMNVEV (reference sequence). The DNA for the CDR3 is TGTGCCAGCAGACCCGCAAGCGGAACTTACGAGCAGTACTTC. Amino acid sequence: CASRPASGTYEQYF.

CDR3 region: CASSQEDSSTDTQYF. The CDR3 bases are TGTGCCAGCAGCCAAGAAGACTCTAGCACAGATACGCAGTATTTT. The chain links TRBV4-2 to TRBJ2-3; no clear D. V was pared by 0 bases and J by 0 bases, with 7 bases between. The CDR3 consists of 15 residues. CDR1 and CDR2 (germline): LGHNA, YNFKEQ.

The chain recombines TRBV5-1 with TRBJ2-5; 8 positions agree with TRBD2. The DNA end is a closer match to TRBJ2-7, so the J assignment may be wrong. Germline V gene sequence: CDR1 SGHRS, CDR2 YFSETQ. This CDR3 has 16 residues. The CDR3 region is CASSQEAGGATYEQYF. In DNA form, the CDR3 reads TGCGCCAGCAGCCAGGAGGCGGGAGGTGCTACCTACGAGCAGTACTTC.

CDR3 in amino acids: CASREASGSSYEQYF. Written as DNA, the CDR3 is TGTGCCAGCAGAGAAGCTAGCGGGAGTTCCTACGAGCAGTACTTC. The rearrangement uses TRBV11-2 and TRBJ2-7; the match to TRBD2 covers 10 bases. After removal of 6 bases from V and 1 base from J, the junction contained 6 bases not matched to a gene. The CDR3 totals 15 residues. Germline V gene data show CDR1 as SGHAT and CDR2 as FQNNGV.

Only a few counts were recorded for this clone. The chain uses TRBV29-1 and TRBJ1-4; TRBD1 aligns across 9 bases. Germline CDR1 reads SQVTM; CDR2 reads ANQGSEA. The CDR3 has 13 residues. J was trimmed by 8 bases and V by 5 bases; bases with no gene match: 6. CDR3 bases: TGCAGCGTTACAGGGGGCGCTCAGGAAAAACTGTTTTTT. The encoded protein is CSVTGGAQEKLFF.

The CDR3 reads CASSTTDRESTEAFF. In DNA form, the CDR3 reads TGTGCCAGCAGTACCACGGACAGGGAGAGCACTGAAGCTTTCTTT. The chain is built from TRBV2 and TRBJ1-1; 8 nucleotides match TRBD1. V trimming: 5 bases; J trimming: 4 bases; junction bases outside the gene matches: 9. Germline CDR1 SNHLY, CDR2 FYNNEI. The CDR3 has 15 residues.

The gene calls are TRBV27 and TRBJ1-5, with 8 bases fitting TRBD1. Looked up from germline, CDR1 is MNHEY and CDR2 is SMNVEV (reference sequence). This CDR3 is built from 15 residues. With 5 bases clipped from V and 0 bases from J, the junction kept 3 bases outside the gene matches. CDR3 DNA: TGTGCCAGCAGTCAAACAGGGGGTAGCAATCAGCCCCAGCATTTT. This sequence encodes CASSQTGGSNQPQHF.

This chain uses TRBV30 with TRBJ1-2; D gene ambiguous. The CDR3 length is 12 residues. V lost 2 bases to trimming and J lost 7 bases, with 11 bases between them. Germline values: CDR1 GTSNPN, CDR2 SVGIG (reference sequence). DNA for the CDR3: TGTGCCTGGAGTTGGGAACGGGGTGGCTACACCTTC. Protein product: CAWSWERGGYTF.

The chain couples TRBV6-6 to TRBJ1-5; no firm D call. With 10 bases removed from V and 3 bases from J, the gap between germline ends came to 10 bases. The CDR3 covers 12 residues. Germline V CDR1 and CDR2: MNHNY, SVGAGI (reference sequence). CDR3 bases: TGTGCCACTACCCGATCCAATCAGCCCCAGCATTTT. Translation: CATTRSNQPQHF.

The chain employs TRBV28 and TRBJ2-7; 9 nucleotides align to TRBD2. J gave up 3 bases and V 6 bases, and 12 bases lay outside the gene matches. Per germline, CDR1 MDHEN and CDR2 SYDVKM. CDR3 length: 16 amino acids. This chain's CDR3 is CASSQPRLAAVYEQYF. The CDR3 coding sequence is TGTGCCAGCAGCCAACCCCGACTAGCGGCGGTCTACGAGCAGTACTTC. The variable domain in full, completed from reference TRBV28 and TRBJ2-7, reads DVKVTQSSRYLVKRTGEKVFLECVQDMDHENMFWYRQDPGLGLRLIYFSYDVKMKEKGDIPEGYSVSREKKERFSLILESASTNQTSMYLCASSQPRLAAVYEQYFGPGTRLTVT.

This chain uses TRBV28 with TRBJ2-5; unclear D gene. The J call may be faulty, since TRBJ2-7 better matches the DNA end. Germline V gene sequence: CDR1 MDHEN, CDR2 SYDVKM. The CDR3 is 11 amino acids. The CDR3: CASSSSYEQYF. CDR3 coding DNA: TGTGCCAGCAGTTCATCCTACGAGCAGTACTTC.

The chain uses TRBV5-6 and TRBJ2-2; 14 nucleotides agree with TRBD2. This CDR3 spans 17 amino acids. V shed 7 bases, J shed 3 bases, and the junction held 8 bases outside the gene matches. Per germline, CDR1 SGHDT and CDR2 YYEEEE. CDR3 residues: CASFRLAGGKYTGELFF. The CDR3 coding sequence is TGTGCCAGCTTTAGACTAGCGGGAGGGAAGTACACCGGGGAGCTGTTTTTT.

In the case of this clone: At one boundary the junction diverges from the germline segment, which might be a read error. The V and J genes are TRBV7-9 and TRBJ2-7; 10 nucleotides match TRBD1. There are 14 residues in the CDR3. CDR1 is SEHNR, CDR2 FQNEAQ, per germline (reference sequence). The CDR3 coding sequence is TGTTCCAGCAGCTTAGCCAGGACAGGGGGCGAGCAGTACTTC. The encoded protein is CSSSLARTGGEQYF.

Remarks on this clone: An end of the junction differs from the germline gene, which may be a read error. The chain is built from TRBV6-4 and TRBJ1-5; D not resolved. The CDR3 is made up of 13 amino acids. Germline CDR1 and CDR2: MRHNA and SNTAGT. The DNA for the CDR3 is TGTGCCAGCAGTTACTCCCCAAATCAGCCCCAGCATTTT. Encoded protein: CASSYSPNQPQHF.

CDR3: CASGLVQGIGETQYF. For the CDR3, the DNA is TGTGCTAGTGGTTTGGTCCAGGGTATCGGAGAGACCCAGTACTTC. This chain uses TRBV12-5 with TRBJ2-5; maybe TRBD1 (5 bases). Germline assignment: CDR1 LGHNT and CDR2 FRNRAP. CDR3 length: 15 residues. Trimming pared 0 bases from V and 4 bases from J, leaving 12 bases between.

This clone was picked up one time. The rearrangement joins TRBV19 to TRBJ2-1; 9 nucleotides line up with TRBD2. J lost 3 bases, V lost 7 bases, and 4 bases had no gene match. The CDR3 is 14 amino acids. Looked up from germline, CDR1 is LNHDA and CDR2 is SQIVND (reference sequence). Written as DNA, the CDR3 is TGTGCCAGTACAGGCGGGAGGGACTACAATGAGCAGTTCTTC. Residues: CASTGGRDYNEQFF.

The rearrangement links TRBV4-2 to TRBJ2-7; 10 nucleotides line up with TRBD1. Germline V lookup: CDR1 LGHNA, CDR2 YNFKEQ. This CDR3 has 15 amino acids. The V and J ends lost 1 base and 6 bases, in that order; junction bases with no gene match: 6. The DNA for the CDR3 is TGTGCCAGCAGCCAAGGACAGGGGGCCCGGCTCGAGCAGTACTTC. Protein sequence: CASSQGQGARLEQYF.